This T cell receptor beta chain was captured by sequencing in a study of spatial heterogeneity in lung cancer (dated by TCRdb to between 2017 and 2020). In terms of the full investigation: More beta-chain than alpha-chain transcripts were consistently detected, likely reflecting higher beta-chain transcript abundance. In the raw uncorrected reads, each unique combination of TCR and UMI appeared more than ten times on average. The study quantitatively compared TCR alpha and beta repertoires across multiple tumor regions, matched nontumor lung and blood in non-small cell lung cancer. Nonsynonymous mutation counts, determined by whole-exome sequencing of tumor tissue, were related to TCR repertoire features. Both alpha and beta chains were TCR-sequenced in samples taken at surgery, namely 220 tumor regions, around 70 matched nontumor lung samples and approximately 51 PBMC samples.

Reading the label with the study, this specimen's time point is: sample taken at primary tumor resection. Without any cell sorting, TCR sequencing was performed on whole RNA extracted either from tumor and nontumor lung tissue or from cryopreserved PBMC samples. Donors were under 95 patients with early-stage, untreated non-small cell lung cancer from the lung TRACERx cohort. Patients were selected for TCR sequencing only if sufficient RNA was available from at least two tumor regions. Preparation of the library involved 5' RACE. Sequenced on a NextSeq 500. To allow correction of PCR and sequencing errors, the TCR library protocol tagged every TCR cDNA molecule with a unique molecular identifier. The paper's processing steps were these. Decombinator tools were used for TCR identification, UMI-based error correction and CDR3 extraction. Expanded TCRs were defined as those above a frequency of 2 per 1,000, corresponding to the top 1% of the tumor frequency distribution. Rényi diversity was computed with the R vegan package after subsampling each repertoire 100 times to 5,000 TCRs. CDR3 similarity networks were constructed using string-kernel similarity of amino acid triplets, with links drawn between CDR3s whose pairwise similarity was above 0.82. TCRdb reprocessing: public reads trimmed at Q25 with fastp, clones called with MiXCR, in-frame beta chains kept. Entries are consolidated by CDR3 protein sequence, retaining the most common genes and DNA. TCRdb assigned the V and J calls; the authors' analysis was not used. Counted in this sample were tens of thousands of distinct CDR3 sequences; 10% to 15% of them appeared once. Of the sample, 4.5% to 5.5% falls within the top ten clones.

There are many counts of this clonotype. No antigen is known for it. Base qualities are not provided; no much larger clone lies one nucleotide away. V loses 0 bases at its end and J loses 1 base; junction bases beyond the gene matches: 6. From a lookup of the germline V gene (reference sequence), CDR1 and CDR2 are SGHKS and YYEKEE. The CDR3 holds 16 amino acids from the cysteine to the phenylalanine. Only CDR3 DNA remains: 48 bases, in frame from the first base. Broader findings and caveats from the paper: Ubiquitous expanded tumor TCRs were found in blood more often at tumor resection than at routine follow-up. Confirming at a functional level the hypothesis that regional TCRs recognize regional mutations was considered to require additional single-cell paired TCR alpha and beta sequencing.

This clonotype was sampled from a male donor with early-stage non-small cell lung cancer. The sequence is built from TRBV5-5 and TRBJ1-1, and 7 junction bases match TRBD1. Material: PBMCs, obtained at surgery. The CDR3 region has the sequence CASSLAPQGSNTEAFF. In nucleotides, the sequence is TGTGCCAGCAGCTTGGCACCACAGGGGTCGAACACTGAAGCTTTCTTT.